The entry below describes one T cell receptor beta chain. V gave up 1 base and J gave up 7 bases; unmatched junction bases: 2. The CDR3 is 13 amino acids. Germline V CDR1 and CDR2: SGHTS, YDEGEE. The data were obtained in a study of blood T cell repertoires in COVID-19. The method was immunoSEQ multiplex PCR; TCRdb's version includes in-frame clones alone and lacks a portion of them. The sample lists about 300,000 clones, approximately 90% occurring once. This receptor was identified in a woman aged 50 to 60 with COVID-19, enrolled during active disease. The sequenced sample was peripheral blood. This chain connects TRBV5-8 to TRBJ1-2, with 9 bases fitting TRBD1. As DNA, the CDR3 is TGTGCCAGCAGCTTGACAGGGGGCTCTGGCTACACCTTC. Amino acid sequence: CASSLTGGSGYTF.